These T cell receptor beta chains were read from a single sample in a study of cytomegalovirus exposure and HLA in healthy donors. The protocol was immunoSEQ multiplex PCR, while the TCRdb copy is restricted to in-frame clones and leaves out a portion. The table shows 200,000 or so clones, with 75% to 85% occurring only once. The material sequenced was PBMCs. The receptors were sampled from a girl aged 5 to 17 in good health and CMV-seronegative. Each CDR3 is given with its conserved first and last residue. The D gene is left open where the match is weak. Not all rows give a size; the values are once, few, many and, for expanded clones, a class.

-	TRBV5-8	TRBJ2-3	-	TGTGCCAGCAGCTTTAATGGACAAGGCACAGATACGCAGTATTTT	CASSFNGQGTDTQYF
TRBD1	TRBV4-2	TRBJ1-1	-	TGTGCCAGTCACCGGGACAGGTTTTTGAACACTGAAGCTTTCTTT	CASHRDRFLNTEAFF
-	TRBV18	TRBJ2-7	once	TGTGCCAGCTCACCTCCTAGCTCCTACGAGCAGTACTTC	CASSPPSSYEQYF
-	TRBV7-6	TRBJ1-4	-	TGTGCCAGCAGCCACCGGGAGCGGGGTAATGAAAAACTGTTTTTT	CASSHRERGNEKLFF
-	TRBV7-9	TRBJ2-5	-	TGTGCCAGCAGCTTAAGGTCCGGGGAAGAGACCCAGTACTTC	CASSLRSGEETQYF
-	TRBV9	TRBJ1-1	-	TGTGCCAGCAGCGTGGGAGGGATGAACACTGAAGCTTTCTTT	CASSVGGMNTEAFF
TRBD2	TRBV28	TRBJ2-3	-	TGTGCCAGCAGTCTAACCCGGGCTAGCGGGATTTCCTATACGCAGTATTTT	CASSLTRASGISYTQYF
TRBD2	TRBV29-1	TRBJ2-5	once	TGCAGCGTGCCGCCGGGACTAGCGGGAGGGTTTGTTGAGGAGACCCAGTACTTC	CSVPPGLAGGFVEETQYF
-	TRBV27	TRBJ2-7	-	TGTGCCAGCAGTTGGGGGCCAGGGGACTACGAGCAGTACTTC	CASSWGPGDYEQYF
TRBD2	TRBV5-6	TRBJ2-7	-	TGTGCCAGCAGCTTGGCGTTTAGCGGGAGGCAGTACGAGCAGTACTTC	CASSLAFSGRQYEQYF
TRBD1	TRBV7-8	TRBJ1-1	-	TGTGCCAGCAGCTTATTTCGACAGGGCCTGGGCACTGAAGCTTTCTTT	CASSLFRQGLGTEAFF
-	TRBV6-5	TRBJ1-2	few	TGTGCCAGCAGTTCTACAGGCGGTGGCTACACCTTC	CASSSTGGGYTF
-	TRBV19	TRBJ1-5	-	TGTGCCAGTACCAGGGAAGGGAATCAGCCCCAGCATTTT	CASTREGNQPQHF
-	TRBV30	TRBJ2-7	once	TGTGCCTGGAGTGTACAGGGTCTTGGGTACGAGCAGTACTTC	CAWSVQGLGYEQYF
-	TRBV7-2	TRBJ1-1	-	TGTGCCAGCAGCTTGACAGGCACTGAAGCTTTCTTT	CASSLTGTEAFF
-	TRBV28	TRBJ2-1	-	TGTGCCAGCAGTCACGGAGGACTACGACACAATGAGCAGTTCTTC	CASSHGGLRHNEQFF